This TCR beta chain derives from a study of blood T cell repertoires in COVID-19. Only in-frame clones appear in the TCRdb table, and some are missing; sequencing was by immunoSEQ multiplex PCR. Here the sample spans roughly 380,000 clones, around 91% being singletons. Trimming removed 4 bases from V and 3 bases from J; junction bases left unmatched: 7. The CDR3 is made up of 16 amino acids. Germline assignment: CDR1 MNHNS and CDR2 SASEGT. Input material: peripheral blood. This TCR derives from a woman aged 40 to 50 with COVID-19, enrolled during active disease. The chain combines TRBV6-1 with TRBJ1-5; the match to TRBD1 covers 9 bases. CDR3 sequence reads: CASSAKDRGVNQPQHF. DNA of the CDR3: TGTGCCAGCAGTGCGAAGGACAGGGGTGTCAATCAGCCCCAGCATTTT.